Sequencing of this TCR beta chain was carried out in a study of regulatory T cells in long-lasting Graves disease. This clonotype was observed at least ten times. In building TCR beta libraries, iRepertoire HTBI primers were used together with Arm-PCR of CDR3 regions. TCRdb independently ran MiXCR on the multiplex PCR reads; one entry per CDR3 protein. The sample consists of about 540,000 distinct CDR3 sequences, 13% of them appearing once. Time point in this sample: newly diagnosed GD, antithyroid drugs for less than 3 months. The TCR library was prepared using RNA isolated from PBMCs. Per germline, CDR1 DFQATT and CDR2 SNEGSKA (reference sequence). Trimming cost V 1 base and J 1 base; bases outside gene matches: 8. The CDR3 contains 16 residues. These data were also reused for a study on T cells in Graves' hyperthyroidism and ophthalmopathy. This second study notes: A first-round RT-PCR of the TCR CDR3 used the HTBI primer set.

The clonotype was recovered from a man aged 30 to 39 with Graves disease. The specimen was peripheral blood mononuclear cells (PBMCs), collected at new diagnosis, from a patient treated with antithyroid drugs. The rearrangement links TRBV20-1 to TRBJ2-7; 9 nucleotides align to TRBD2. The CDR3 DNA follows: TGCAGTGCTAGAGCTCTTAGCGGGAGAGGGTCCTACGAGCAGTACTTC. It yields the protein CSARALSGRGSYEQYF.